Below, 13 T cell receptor beta chains from the same sample are listed, as sequenced in a study of T cells in Graves' hyperthyroidism and ophthalmopathy (dated by TCRdb to between 2018 and 2021). Library prep was done by multiplex PCR. This sample was sequenced with an Illumina HiSeq 2000. The TCR beta CDR3 regions were amplified from RNA transcripts. The TCR CDR3 was subjected to a first round of RT-PCR using the HTBI primer set and the Qiagen OneStep RT-PCR kit. Using fastp trimming at Q25 and MiXCR clonotype assembly, TCRdb reanalyzed the public sequencing data and kept in-frame beta chains. Rows matching on CDR3 protein sequence are summarized as one entry with the most common DNA and genes. This sample gives some 300,000 distinct CDR3 sequences in total; approximately 18% of them show up just once. The ten top clones hold roughly 40% of the sample. Material: blood. The receptors shown here come from a man aged 50 to 59 with Graves' ophthalmopathy.

The chain joins TRBV29-1 to TRBJ2-3, with TRBD2 identical over 11 bases. V lost 4 bases to trimming and J lost 3 bases; unmatched junction nucleotides: 6. The germline CDR1 and CDR2 sequences are SQVTM and ANQGSEA. The length of the CDR3 is 15 residues. The DNA for the CDR3 is TGCAGCGTTGGGTTAGCGGGAGGGTTAACAGATACGCAGTATTTT. Translated, it gives CSVGLAGGLTDTQYF.

The V and J genes are TRBV12-3 or TRBV12-4 and TRBJ1-2, with 8 nucleotides matching TRBD1. This CDR3 contains 15 residues. Trimming took 5 bases from V and 5 from J; bases not matched to a gene: 10. The CDR3 DNA follows: TGTGCCAGCAGTCAAGCTCAGGGGGCTGGGTATGGCTACACCTTC. This encodes CASSQAQGAGYGYTF.

This clonotype was observed many times. The rearrangement joins TRBV15 to TRBJ2-7; no clear D gene. The germline V and J ends were trimmed by 3 bases and 5 bases, with 8 bases remaining between them. Per the germline V gene, CDR1 is LNHNV and CDR2 is YYDKDF (reference sequence). The CDR3 has 12 amino acids. The CDR3 DNA reads TGTGCCACCAGCAGCTCGACCAACGAGCAGTACTTC. Its translation is CATSSSTNEQYF.

This chain connects TRBV28 to TRBJ2-5, with TRBD2 as a possible D gene (6 bases). Germline V gene lookup returns CDR1 MDHEN and CDR2 SYDVKM. The CDR3 has 13 residues. With 4 bases removed from V and 11 bases from J, the gap between germline ends came to 17 bases. CDR3 sequence reads: CASSYSASDSQYF. CDR3 coding DNA: TGTGCCAGCAGTTACTCGGCTAGCGATTCACAGTACTTC.

This chain uses TRBV15 with TRBJ2-3; perhaps D is TRBD1 or TRBD2 (5 bases each). CDR1 and CDR2 (germline): LNHNV, YYDKDF (reference sequence). The CDR3 has 18 residues. V dropped 7 bases and J dropped 0 bases, with 23 bases sitting between them. CDR3 region: CATKRRGEREGSTDTQYF. The DNA for the CDR3 is TGTGCCACCAAGAGGAGAGGGGAGAGAGAGGGAAGCACAGATACGCAGTATTTT.

V and J are TRBV6-1 and TRBJ2-1, with 14 positions matching TRBD2. V shed 3 bases and J 9 bases; nucleotides not matched to a gene: 4. CDR1 is MNHNS, CDR2 SASEGT, per germline. The CDR3 has 15 residues. The CDR3 protein is CASSDPGLAGVEQFF. Written as DNA, the CDR3 is TGTGCCAGCAGTGATCCGGGACTAGCGGGAGTTGAGCAGTTCTTC.

The chain carries TRBV28 and TRBJ2-1; 10 bases are a match to TRBD2. Germline CDR1 MDHEN, CDR2 SYDVKM. This CDR3 is built from 18 residues. The V segment lost 5 bases and the J segment 7 bases; nucleotides outside the gene matches: 17. The CDR3 sequence: CASSKLAGNNAPTNEQFF. The CDR3 nucleotides are TGTGCCAGCAGTAAACTAGCGGGGAACAATGCCCCGACGAATGAGCAGTTCTTC. Using reference TRBV28 and TRBJ2-1 for the parts outside the CDR3, the full variable domain is DVKVTQSSRYLVKRTGEKVFLECVQDMDHENMFWYRQDPGLGLRLIYFSYDVKMKEKGDIPEGYSVSREKKERFSLILESASTNQTSMYLCASSKLAGNNAPTNEQFFGPGTRLTVL.

Many counts were recorded for this clonotype. This chain connects TRBV30 to TRBJ2-7; TRBD2 matches at 14 bases. Germline lookup yields CDR1 GTSNPN and CDR2 SVGIG (reference sequence). V was clipped by 1 base and J by 6 bases; unmatched bases: 8. The CDR3 contains 16 residues. CDR3 loop: CAWSGATSGRASEQYF. CDR3 in DNA: TGTGCCTGGAGTGGCGCGACTAGCGGGAGGGCCAGCGAGCAGTACTTC.

This chain uses TRBV5-1 with TRBJ2-7; 8 nucleotides agree with TRBD2. Germline assignment: CDR1 SGHRS and CDR2 YFSETQ. CDR3 length: 16 residues. V lost 4 bases to trimming and J lost 0 bases; unmatched junction nucleotides: 9. CDR3 sequence reads: CASSRTGGLGSYEQYF. The CDR3 nucleotides read TGCGCCAGCAGCCGGACGGGAGGGCTTGGCTCCTACGAGCAGTACTTC.

The gene calls are TRBV24-1 and TRBJ2-1; TRBD1 matches 10 bases. The germline V gene has CDR1 KGHDR and CDR2 SFDVKD. V shed 4 bases, J shed 7 bases, and the junction held 3 bases outside the gene matches. The CDR3 runs to 14 residues. The CDR3 DNA reads TGTGCCACCAGTGAAGGGACAGGGGCTAATGAGCAGTTCTTC. Translated, it gives CATSEGTGANEQFF.

On this clonotype: This may arise from a read error, as a much more abundant clone is one base away. V usage is TRBV28 and J usage is TRBJ1-2; D call uncertain. Trimming stripped 8 bases from V and 5 bases from J, with 15 bases between. CDR1 and CDR2 from the germline V gene are MDHEN and SYDVKM. The CDR3 has 13 amino acids. CDR3 protein: CASATPGEYGYTF. For the CDR3, the DNA is TGTGCCAGCGCGACCCCAGGTGAATATGGCTACACCTTC.

This clonotype was observed a handful of times. The chain carries TRBV7-9 and TRBJ2-5, with D unclear. Germline V gene sequence: CDR1 SEHNR, CDR2 FQNEAQ (reference sequence). There are 15 residues in the CDR3. V shed 2 bases and J shed 3 bases, with 13 bases lying between them. Here the CDR3 reads CASSLRLPFKETQYF. CDR3 nucleotide sequence: TGTGCCAGCAGCTTAAGGTTACCCTTCAAAGAGACCCAGTACTTC.

The V gene is TRBV7-9, the J gene TRBJ1-5; D gene ambiguous. There are 14 residues in the CDR3. From germline, CDR1 is SEHNR and CDR2 FQNEAQ (reference sequence). Trimming left V 1 base short and J 7 bases short, with 11 bases between. The chain's CDR3 is CASSLGGEVQPQHF. The CDR3 DNA is TGTGCCAGCAGCTTAGGGGGAGAGGTCCAGCCCCAGCATTTT.